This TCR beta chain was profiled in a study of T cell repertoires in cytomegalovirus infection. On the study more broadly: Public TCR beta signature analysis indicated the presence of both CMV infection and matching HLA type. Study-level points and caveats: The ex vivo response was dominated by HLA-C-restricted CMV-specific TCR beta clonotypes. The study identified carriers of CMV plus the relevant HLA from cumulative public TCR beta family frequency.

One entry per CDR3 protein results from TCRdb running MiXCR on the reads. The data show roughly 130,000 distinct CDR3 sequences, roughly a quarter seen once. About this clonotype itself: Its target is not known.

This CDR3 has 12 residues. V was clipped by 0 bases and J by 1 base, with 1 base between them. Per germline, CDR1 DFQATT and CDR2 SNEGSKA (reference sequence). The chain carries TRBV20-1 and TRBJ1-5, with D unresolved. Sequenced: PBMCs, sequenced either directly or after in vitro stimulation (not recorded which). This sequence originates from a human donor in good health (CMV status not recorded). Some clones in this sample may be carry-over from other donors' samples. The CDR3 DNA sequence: TGCAGTGCTAGAGAGAGCAATCAGCCCCAGCATTTT. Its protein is CSARESNQPQHF.